This is a list of T cell receptor beta chains from one sample in a study of T cells in Graves' hyperthyroidism and ophthalmopathy. TCRdb processed the multiplex PCR reads anew with MiXCR; each CDR3 protein has one entry. The sample lists more than 300,000 distinct CDR3 sequences; about 18% were seen once. The sequenced sample consisted of blood. These receptors were taken from a man aged 18 to 30 with Graves' ophthalmopathy. CDR3s include the opening cysteine and the closing phenylalanine or tryptophan. A D gene is named only where the DNA matches it firmly. Clone size, where shown, is once, few, many, or a class for clones that have expanded.

abundance | j_gene | v_gene | d_gene | CDR3nt | CDR3aa
few | TRBJ1-1 | TRBV6-1 | . | TGTGCCAGCAAGGGTTCTTTTTCTGGGACTGAAGCTTTCTTT | CASKGSFSGTEAFF
. | TRBJ2-1 | TRBV6-1 | TRBD2 | TGTGCCAGCAGTCCGGGACTAGCGGGGCCGAGCTCCTACAATGAGCAGTTCTTC | CASSPGLAGPSSYNEQFF
few | TRBJ2-1 | TRBV5-1 | . | TGCGCCAGCAGATTTGACCGTTACAATGAGCAGTTCTTC | CASRFDRYNEQFF
many | TRBJ2-7 | TRBV7-8 | . | TGTGCCAGCAGCCAAGGAAGGGCGAGAGAGCAGTACTTC | CASSQGRAREQYF
. | TRBJ2-2 | TRBV24-1 | . | TGTGCCACCAGTGATGTGAACACCGGGGAGCTGTTTTTT | CATSDVNTGELFF
many | TRBJ2-7 | TRBV2 | TRBD2 | TGTGCCAGCATGGCTAGCGGGTACGAGCAGTACTTC | CASMASGYEQYF
. | TRBJ2-3 | TRBV9 | . | TGTGCCAGCAGCGTGACAGGCACTAGCACAGATACGCAGTATTTT | CASSVTGTSTDTQYF
. | TRBJ2-7 | TRBV12-3/TRBV12-4 | . | TGTGCCAGCAGAAAACACCCCTACGAGCAGTACTTC | CASRKHPYEQYF
many | TRBJ2-5 | TRBV7-8 | TRBD2 | TGTGCCACCCAGCGGGGGCGGCAAGAGACCCAGTACTTC | CATQRGRQETQYF
few | TRBJ2-3 | TRBV5-8 | . | TGTGCCAGCAGCGTAGCAAACACAGATACGCAGTATTTT | CASSVANTDTQYF
many | TRBJ2-3 | TRBV7-2 | TRBD2 | TGTGCCAGCAGCTTAGTGGGACTAGAAATCGCAGATACGCAGTATTTT | CASSLVGLEIADTQYF